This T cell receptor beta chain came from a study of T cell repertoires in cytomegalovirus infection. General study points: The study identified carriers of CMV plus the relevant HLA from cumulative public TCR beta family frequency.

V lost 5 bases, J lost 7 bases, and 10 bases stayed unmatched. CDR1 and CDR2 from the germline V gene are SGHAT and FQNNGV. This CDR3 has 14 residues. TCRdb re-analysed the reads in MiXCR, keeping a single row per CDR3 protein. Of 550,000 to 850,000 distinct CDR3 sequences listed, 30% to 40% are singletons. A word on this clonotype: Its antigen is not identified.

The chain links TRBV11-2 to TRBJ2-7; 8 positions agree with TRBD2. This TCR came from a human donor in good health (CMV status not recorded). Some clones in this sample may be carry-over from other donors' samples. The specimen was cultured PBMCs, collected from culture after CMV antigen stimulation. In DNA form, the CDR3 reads TGTGCCAGCAGCCCAGTGGGCGGGGGGCAGGAGCAGTACTTC. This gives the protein CASSPVGGGQEQYF.